These 26 T cell receptor beta chains originate from one sample sequenced in a study of sequential checkpoint blockade in melanoma. The repertoire was sequenced with immunoSEQ multiplex PCR; TCRdb's copy has only in-frame clones and lacks some. The repertoire holds under 25,000 clones, with around 80% as singletons. Described treatment: randomized to nivolumab then ipilimumab (arm A) or the reverse (arm B). This material consisted of CD8+ T cells sorted from blood (inferred from file names), taken from a patient given nivolumab and ipilimumab in sequence. The receptors derive from a human donor with melanoma.

The chain couples TRBV5-5 to TRBJ1-2; TRBD1 agrees at 7 bases. The junction had 10 bases not matched to a gene; V was cut back by 4 bases and J by 4 bases. CDR3 size: 15 residues. The V gene's germline CDR1 is SGHKS and CDR2 YYEKEE (reference sequence). The CDR3 nucleotides read TGTGCCAGCAGCCTGGTGGGGACAGTCGGCTATGGCTACACCTTC. It specifies CASSLVGTVGYGYTF. The full variable domain, in which reference TRBV5-5 and TRBJ1-2 provide the parts outside the CDR3, is DAGVTQSPTHLIKTRGQQVTLRCSPISGHKSVSWYQQVLGQGPQFIFQYYEKEERGRGNFPDRFSARQFPNYSSELNVNALLLGDSALYLCASSLVGTVGYGYTFGSGTRLTVV.

The gene calls are TRBV7-2 and TRBJ1-2, with D unclear. V was trimmed by 6 bases and J by 4 bases, leaving 15 bases between them. Per germline, CDR1 SGHTA and CDR2 FQGNSA. The CDR3 runs 14 residues. As DNA, the CDR3 is TGTGCCAGCAGAGATTACGGAGCTCTCTATGGCTACACCTTC. Its translation is CASRDYGALYGYTF.

This chain links TRBV7-9 with TRBJ1-6, with D unclear. This CDR3 region has 13 residues. V lost 3 bases and J 8 bases, leaving 8 bases between the germline ends. Germline assignment: CDR1 SEHNR and CDR2 FQNEAQ (reference sequence). CDR3 in DNA: TGTGCCAGCAGCTTTCAAGGAGATTCACCCCTCCACTTT. This codes for CASSFQGDSPLHF. The full variable domain, in which reference TRBV7-9 and TRBJ1-6 provide the parts outside the CDR3, is DTGVSQNPRHKITKRGQNVTFRCDPISEHNRLYWYRQTLGQGPEFLTYFQNEAQLEKSRLLSDRFSAERPKGSFSTLEIQRTEQGDSAMYLCASSFQGDSPLHFGNGTRLTVT.

The chain is built from TRBV19 and TRBJ1-4; 7 bases match TRBD1. CDR3 length: 15 residues. The junction had 10 bases not matched to a gene; V was cut back by 6 bases and J by 6 bases. Germline CDR1 reads LNHDA; CDR2 reads SQIVND (reference sequence). CDR3 sequence reads: CASSTDREEDEKLFF. In DNA, the CDR3 is TGTGCCAGTAGCACCGACAGGGAAGAAGATGAAAAACTGTTTTTT.

The chain has TRBV7-8 and TRBJ1-3; 12 nucleotides match TRBD1. Germline V gene data show CDR1 as SGHVS and CDR2 as FQNEAQ. Unmatched junction bases numbered 3, after V lost 5 bases and J lost 4 bases. The CDR3 runs 15 residues. Here the CDR3 reads CASSLGTGGGNTIYF. CDR3 DNA: TGTGCCAGCAGCCTTGGGACAGGGGGCGGAAACACCATATATTTT.

This clone showed up just a few times. The chain carries TRBV9 and TRBJ1-1, with 7 bases lining up with TRBD1. This CDR3 has 14 amino acids. The ends lost 4 bases at V and 0 bases at J; junction bases unmatched: 3. The germline gives CDR1 SGDLS, CDR2 YYNGEE. DNA of the CDR3: TGTGCCAGCAGCCCCGGGACAGTGAACACTGAAGCTTTCTTT. This translates into CASSPGTVNTEAFF.

The CDR3: CAWARDIWETQYF. The CDR3, as DNA: TGTGCCTGGGCCCGGGACATTTGGGAGACCCAGTACTTC. The chain carries TRBV30 and TRBJ2-5; a possible D gene is TRBD1 (6 bases). The CDR3 extends over 13 amino acids. CDR1 is GTSNPN, CDR2 SVGIG, per germline (reference sequence). V dropped 5 bases and J dropped 5 bases, with 15 bases sitting between them.

The chain employs TRBV6-5 and TRBJ1-5, with D possibly being TRBD1 (6 bases). This CDR3 comprises 14 residues. V was shortened by 4 bases and J by 4 bases, with 11 bases between the two germline ends. Germline CDR1 and CDR2: MNHEY and SVGAGI. The CDR3 reads CASSLDRDNQPQHF. In nucleotides, the CDR3 is TGTGCCAGCAGTTTGGACAGAGATAATCAGCCCCAGCATTTT.

The J gene is TRBJ1-1, the V gene TRBV28; D gene uncertain. Germline V gene lookup returns CDR1 MDHEN and CDR2 SYDVKM. CDR3 size: 17 residues. Trimming removed 5 bases from V and 3 bases from J, with 22 bases in between. The CDR3 DNA is TGTGCCAGCAGTCCTATCGATTCAACTTATGTGGACACTGAAGCTTTCTTT. Its protein is CASSPIDSTYVDTEAFF.

This chain connects TRBV5-1 to TRBJ1-1, with D tentatively TRBD1 (5 bases). The germline V gene has CDR1 SGHRS and CDR2 YFSETQ. The V and J ends lost 1 base and 5 bases respectively, with 12 bases between them. CDR3 length: 14 residues. CDR3: CASSLTGISTEAFF. The CDR3 DNA sequence: TGCGCCAGCAGCTTGACAGGCATTTCTACTGAAGCTTTCTTT.

The V call is TRBV6-6, the J call TRBJ1-5; a weak D match, TRBD1 (5 bases). CDR3 size: 14 residues. Trimming took 6 bases from V and 5 from J, leaving 14 bases between them. Germline V gene sequence: CDR1 MNHNY, CDR2 SVGAGI (reference sequence). DNA for the CDR3: TGTGCCAGCAGCCTGGGGGGAGGGGATCAGCCCCAGCATTTT. Its translation is CASSLGGGDQPQHF.

J is TRBJ2-7 and V is TRBV2, with D perhaps matching TRBD2 (7 bases). CDR1 and CDR2 from the germline V gene are SNHLY and FYNNEI. The CDR3 sequence is 15 residues long. The V end lost 3 bases, the J end lost 3 bases, and 15 bases lay between the germline ends. In DNA, the CDR3 is TGTGCCAGCAGTGAGGGGGGGGGCGAATACTACGAGCAGTACTTC. This translates into CASSEGGGEYYEQYF.

The chain couples TRBV7-9 to TRBJ2-7; 10 bases are shared with TRBD2. Per germline, CDR1 SEHNR and CDR2 FQNEAQ (reference sequence). The CDR3 extends over 15 amino acids. Trimming removed 6 bases from V and 3 bases from J; junction bases left unmatched: 8. The CDR3 sequence is CASRKTSGLDYEQYF. The CDR3, as DNA: TGTGCCAGCAGGAAGACTAGCGGGTTAGACTACGAGCAGTACTTC.

The chain employs TRBV7-6 and TRBJ1-4; TRBD1 aligns across 7 bases. Germline V lookup: CDR1 SGHVS, CDR2 FNYEAQ. The V and J ends lost 5 bases and 7 bases, in that order; junction bases with no gene match: 13. The CDR3 runs to 16 residues. The CDR3 coding sequence is TGTGCCAGCAGCCCACTCGCAGGGCCAGGGGGTGAAAAACTGTTTTTT. Its protein product is CASSPLAGPGGEKLFF.

The count of this clone is one. The chain employs TRBV4-2 and TRBJ2-7; D might be TRBD2 (6 bases). The CDR3 is made up of 14 amino acids. V dropped 4 bases and J dropped 5 bases, with 15 bases sitting between them. Germline V lookup: CDR1 LGHNA, CDR2 YNFKEQ. The CDR3 region is CASSPNGGVDEQYF. The CDR3 region has the DNA TGTGCCAGCAGCCCCAACGGCGGGGTCGACGAGCAGTACTTC.

The genes are TRBV19 and TRBJ1-5, with 7 bases that match TRBD1. V was pared by 4 bases and J by 3 bases, with 9 bases of the junction left unmatched. Germline V CDR1 and CDR2: LNHDA, SQIVND (reference sequence). This CDR3 comprises 16 residues. The CDR3 bases are TGTGCCAGTAGTACCGTGCCACAGGGGTTCAATCAGCCCCAGCATTTT. Its protein is CASSTVPQGFNQPQHF.

V usage is TRBV7-9 and J usage is TRBJ1-1; TRBD1 is a possible D gene (6 bases). The CDR3 runs to 14 residues. Germline V gene data show CDR1 as SEHNR and CDR2 as FQNEAQ (reference sequence). V was cut by 5 bases and J by 5 bases, with 15 bases left in between. The CDR3 loop reads CASSPARGITEAFF. The CDR3 DNA reads as TGTGCCAGCAGCCCCGCTAGGGGGATTACTGAAGCTTTCTTT.

This clone was counted a few times. This sequence joins TRBV7-9 and TRBJ1-2; no reliable D call. Trimming pared 5 bases from V and 2 bases from J, leaving 15 bases between. The CDR3 is 15 amino acids. The germline CDR1 and CDR2 sequences are SEHNR and FQNEAQ (reference sequence). This CDR3 is CASSHSTTVNYGYTF. CDR3 nucleotide sequence: TGTGCCAGCAGCCATAGTACCACAGTAAACTATGGCTACACCTTC.

J is TRBJ1-5 and V is TRBV28; D is uncertain. Germline CDR1 MDHEN, CDR2 SYDVKM. V lost 4 bases to trimming and J lost 5 bases, with 3 bases between them. The CDR3 has 11 amino acids. CDR3 bases: TGTGCCAGCAGTTCCTATCAGCCCCAGCATTTT. Its translation is CASSSYQPQHF.

The V gene is TRBV7-6, the J gene TRBJ1-6; no definite D call. The CDR3 has 13 residues. V was pared by 1 base and J by 10 bases, with 8 bases between. Germline CDR1 reads SGHVS; CDR2 reads FNYEAQ. CDR3 sequence reads: CASSLELESPLHF. CDR3 in DNA: TGTGCCAGCAGCTTAGAATTGGAGTCACCCCTCCACTTT.

The V call is TRBV6-1, the J call TRBJ1-1, with no clear D. V lost 4 bases to trimming and J lost 0 bases, with 12 bases between them. CDR3 length: 15 residues. Germline V lookup: CDR1 MNHNS, CDR2 SASEGT. CDR3 region: CASSVTVQMNTEAFF. The CDR3 DNA is TGTGCCAGCAGTGTAACGGTCCAAATGAACACTGAAGCTTTCTTT.

The chain is built from TRBV2 and TRBJ1-4, with 8 bases fitting TRBD1. The germline V gene has CDR1 SNHLY and CDR2 FYNNEI. The CDR3 contains 16 residues. V dropped 5 bases and J dropped 3; count of bases not matched to a gene: 8. CDR3 sequence (DNA): TGTGCCAGCAGTCATAAGCTACAGGGGGCTAATGAAAAACTGTTTTTT. Its protein product is CASSHKLQGANEKLFF.

The chain carries TRBV7-9 and TRBJ2-7, with 8 bases lining up with TRBD1. V was pared by 4 bases and J by 6 bases, with 2 bases of the junction left unmatched. The CDR3 is made up of 12 amino acids. CDR1 is SEHNR and CDR2 is FQNEAQ in the germline V gene (reference sequence). DNA for the CDR3: TGTGCCAGCAGCTCTGGACAGGGCGAGCAGTACTTC. Translation: CASSSGQGEQYF.

V and J are TRBV6-5 and TRBJ1-2; D gene uncertain. The germline V gene has CDR1 MNHEY and CDR2 SVGAGI. V was shortened by 7 bases and J by 3 bases, with 12 bases between the two germline ends. The CDR3 extends over 13 amino acids. In DNA, the CDR3 is TGTGCCAGCATCAACCCCGCGGACTATGGCTACACCTTC. It is translated as CASINPADYGYTF.

This rearrangement joins TRBV27 to TRBJ1-3; tentatively, D is TRBD1 (5 bases). The ends were cut back, 5 bases at V and 5 bases at J, with 13 bases in the middle. CDR3 size: 14 residues. Germline CDR1 MNHEY, CDR2 SMNVEV (reference sequence). CDR3 region: CASSPRDGRNTIYF. The CDR3 coding sequence is TGTGCCAGCAGTCCGCGGGACGGCCGAAACACCATATATTTT.

The gene calls are TRBV28 and TRBJ2-7, with 7 bases lining up with TRBD2. J was trimmed by 6 bases and V by 3 bases; bases with no gene match: 2. The germline gives CDR1 MDHEN, CDR2 SYDVKM. The CDR3 extends over 12 amino acids. CDR3: CASSLREREQYF. CDR3 DNA: TGTGCCAGCAGTTTGCGGGAGCGCGAGCAGTACTTC. Variable domain in full (rest from reference TRBV28 and TRBJ2-7): DVKVTQSSRYLVKRTGEKVFLECVQDMDHENMFWYRQDPGLGLRLIYFSYDVKMKEKGDIPEGYSVSREKKERFSLILESASTNQTSMYLCASSLREREQYFGPGTRLTVT.